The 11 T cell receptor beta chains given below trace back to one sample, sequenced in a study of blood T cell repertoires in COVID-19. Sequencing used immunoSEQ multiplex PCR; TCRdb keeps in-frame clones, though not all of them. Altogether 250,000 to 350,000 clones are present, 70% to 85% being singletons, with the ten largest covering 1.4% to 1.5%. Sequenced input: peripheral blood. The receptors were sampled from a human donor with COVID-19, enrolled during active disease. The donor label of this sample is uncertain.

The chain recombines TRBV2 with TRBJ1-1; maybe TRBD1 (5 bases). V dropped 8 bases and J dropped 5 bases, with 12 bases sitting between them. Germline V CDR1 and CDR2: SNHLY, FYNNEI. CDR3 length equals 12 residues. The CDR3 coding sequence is TGTGCCAGCGGGGACTATCGGACTGAAGCTTTCTTT. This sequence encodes CASGDYRTEAFF.

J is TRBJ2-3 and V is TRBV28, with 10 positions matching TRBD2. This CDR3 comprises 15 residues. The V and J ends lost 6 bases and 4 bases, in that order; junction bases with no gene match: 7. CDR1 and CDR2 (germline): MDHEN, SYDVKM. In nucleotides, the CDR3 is TGTGCCAGCAGGTCTAGCGGGAGTAGGGCAGATACGCAGTATTTT. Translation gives CASRSSGSRADTQYF.

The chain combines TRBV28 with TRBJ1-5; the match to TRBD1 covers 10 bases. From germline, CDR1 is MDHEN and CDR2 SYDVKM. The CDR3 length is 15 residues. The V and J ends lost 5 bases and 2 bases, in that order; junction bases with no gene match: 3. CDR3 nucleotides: TGTGCCAGCAGTCAGGGGACAGGGGGCAATCAGCCCCAGCATTTT. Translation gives CASSQGTGGNQPQHF.

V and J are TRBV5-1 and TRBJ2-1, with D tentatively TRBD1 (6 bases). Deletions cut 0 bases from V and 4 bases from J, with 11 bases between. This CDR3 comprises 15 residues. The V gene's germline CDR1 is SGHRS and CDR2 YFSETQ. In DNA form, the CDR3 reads TGCGCCAGCAGCTTGGTCGGGACACAGTACAATGAGCAGTTCTTC. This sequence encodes CASSLVGTQYNEQFF.

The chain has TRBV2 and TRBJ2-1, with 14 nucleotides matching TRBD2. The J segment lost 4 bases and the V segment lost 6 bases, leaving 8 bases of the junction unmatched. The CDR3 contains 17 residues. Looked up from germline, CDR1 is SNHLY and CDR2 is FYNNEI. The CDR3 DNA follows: TGTGCCAGCAGGGGGACTAGCGGGAGCTGGGGGTACAATGAGCAGTTCTTC. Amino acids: CASRGTSGSWGYNEQFF.

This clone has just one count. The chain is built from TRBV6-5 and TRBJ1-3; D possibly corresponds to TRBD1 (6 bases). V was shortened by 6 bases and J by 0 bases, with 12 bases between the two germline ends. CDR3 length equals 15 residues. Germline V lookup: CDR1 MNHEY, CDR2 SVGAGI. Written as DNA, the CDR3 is TGTGCCAGCAGCAACACAGGGAGCTCTGGAAACACCATATATTTT. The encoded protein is CASSNTGSSGNTIYF.

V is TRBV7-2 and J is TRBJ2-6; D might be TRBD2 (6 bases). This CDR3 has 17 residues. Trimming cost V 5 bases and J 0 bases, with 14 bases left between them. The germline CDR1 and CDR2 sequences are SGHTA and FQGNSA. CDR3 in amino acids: CASSPVGGNSGANVLTF. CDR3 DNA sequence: TGTGCCAGCAGCCCAGTTGGCGGGAACTCTGGGGCCAACGTCCTGACTTTC.

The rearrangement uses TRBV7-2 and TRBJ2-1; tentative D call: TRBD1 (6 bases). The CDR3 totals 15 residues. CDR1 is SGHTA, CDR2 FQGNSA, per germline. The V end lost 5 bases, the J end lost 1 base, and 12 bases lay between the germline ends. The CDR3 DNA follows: TGTGCCAGCAGCAAGGACAGTAGATCCTACAATGAGCAGTTCTTC. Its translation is CASSKDSRSYNEQFF.

The CDR3 loop is CASSRGLAGSGGELFF. CDR3 DNA sequence: TGTGCCAGCAGCCGGGGACTAGCGGGATCGGGCGGGGAGCTGTTTTTT. The chain links TRBV21-1 to TRBJ2-2; TRBD2 is the table's D call and was not checked against the DNA. TRBV21-1 is annotated as a pseudogene. The CDR3 runs 16 residues.

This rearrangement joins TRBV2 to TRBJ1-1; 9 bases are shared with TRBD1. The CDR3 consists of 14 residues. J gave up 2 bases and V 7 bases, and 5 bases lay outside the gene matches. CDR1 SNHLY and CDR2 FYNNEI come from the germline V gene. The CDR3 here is CASKWTGDNTEAFF. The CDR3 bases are TGTGCCAGCAAATGGACAGGGGATAACACTGAAGCTTTCTTT.

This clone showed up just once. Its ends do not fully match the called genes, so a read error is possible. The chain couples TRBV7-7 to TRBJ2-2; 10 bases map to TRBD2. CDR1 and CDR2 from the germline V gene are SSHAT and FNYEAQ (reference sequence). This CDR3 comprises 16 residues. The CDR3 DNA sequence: TGTGCTAGCAGCTTCAGTCTAGCGGGAGTCCCCGGGGAGCTGTTTTTT. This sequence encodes CASSFSLAGVPGELFF. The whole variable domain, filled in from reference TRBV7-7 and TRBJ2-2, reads GAGVSQSPRYKVTKRGQDVTLRCDPISSHATLYWYQQALGQGPEFLTYFNYEAQPDKSGLPSDRFSAERPEGSISTLTIQRTEQRDSAMYRCASSFSLAGVPGELFFGEGSRLTVL.